Given below is one TCR beta chain in context. These data originate in a study of blood T cell repertoires in COVID-19. Overall study context: The United States, Italy and Spain were the sources of the acute and convalescent COVID-19 samples. PBMCs, B-cell-depleted T cells, or T cells provided the cDNA or gDNA that made up the material.

Assay: immunoSEQ multiplex PCR; the TCRdb copy retains only in-frame clones and omits some. The sample includes about 55,000 clones, approximately 92% of them seen just once. CDR3 length: 19 amino acids. Germline trimming cut 2 bases from V and 0 bases from J; bases unmatched to any gene: 8. Germline-derived CDR1 and CDR2 are SGHTA and FQGNSA. What was sequenced was peripheral blood. The chain joins TRBV7-2 to TRBJ2-3; 13 nucleotides align to TRBD2. This TCR derives from an elderly man with acute or convalescent COVID-19. This CDR3 reads CASSLSGLAGVPSTDTQYF. The CDR3 DNA is TGTGCCAGCAGCTTAAGCGGACTAGCGGGGGTACCTAGCACAGATACGCAGTATTTT.